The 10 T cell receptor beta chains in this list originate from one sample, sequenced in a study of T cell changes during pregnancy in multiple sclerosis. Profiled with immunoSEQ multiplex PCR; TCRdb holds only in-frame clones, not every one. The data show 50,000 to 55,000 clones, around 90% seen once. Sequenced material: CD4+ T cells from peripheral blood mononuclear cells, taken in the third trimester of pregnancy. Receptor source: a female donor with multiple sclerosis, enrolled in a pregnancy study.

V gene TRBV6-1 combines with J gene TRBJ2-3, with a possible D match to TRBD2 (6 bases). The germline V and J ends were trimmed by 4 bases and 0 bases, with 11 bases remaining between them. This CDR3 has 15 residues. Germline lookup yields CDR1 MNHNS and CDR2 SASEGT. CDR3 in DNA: TGTGCCAGCAGTGCTACTAGCTCTAGCACAGATACGCAGTATTTT. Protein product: CASSATSSSTDTQYF.

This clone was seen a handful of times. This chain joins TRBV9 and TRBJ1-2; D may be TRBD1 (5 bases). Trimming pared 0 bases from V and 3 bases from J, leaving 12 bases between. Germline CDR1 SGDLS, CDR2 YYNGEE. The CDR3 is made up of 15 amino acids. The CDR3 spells CASSVVSGPYYGYTF. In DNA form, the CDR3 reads TGTGCCAGCAGCGTAGTGTCAGGGCCCTACTATGGCTACACCTTC.

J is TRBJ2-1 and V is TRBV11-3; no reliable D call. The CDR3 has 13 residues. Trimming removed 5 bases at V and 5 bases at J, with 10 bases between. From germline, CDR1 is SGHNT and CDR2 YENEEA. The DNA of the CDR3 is TGTGCCAGCAGCCTTGACTGGGACAATGAGCAGTTCTTC. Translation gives CASSLDWDNEQFF.

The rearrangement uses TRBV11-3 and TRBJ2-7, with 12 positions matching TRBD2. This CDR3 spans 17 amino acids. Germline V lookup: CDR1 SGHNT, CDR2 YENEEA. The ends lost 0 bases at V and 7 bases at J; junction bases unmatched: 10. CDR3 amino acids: CASSLERSSGGAEEQYF. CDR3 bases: TGTGCCAGCAGCTTAGAACGTTCTAGCGGGGGGGCGGAAGAGCAGTACTTC.

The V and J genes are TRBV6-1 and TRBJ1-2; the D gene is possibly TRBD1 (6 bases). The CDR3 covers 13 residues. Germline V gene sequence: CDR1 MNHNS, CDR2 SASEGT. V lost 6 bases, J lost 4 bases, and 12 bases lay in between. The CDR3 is CASRPTGTYGYTF. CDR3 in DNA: TGTGCCAGCAGACCCACAGGGACCTATGGCTACACCTTC.

CDR3 sequence (DNA): TGTGCCAGCAGCTTACGGGTTGGTGGCTACACCTTC. Protein sequence: CASSLRVGGYTF. The chain recombines TRBV5-6 with TRBJ1-2, with D hard to call. V shed 2 bases and J shed 7 bases, with 9 bases lying between them. The CDR3 runs to 12 residues. The germline V gene encodes CDR1 SGHDT and CDR2 YYEEEE.

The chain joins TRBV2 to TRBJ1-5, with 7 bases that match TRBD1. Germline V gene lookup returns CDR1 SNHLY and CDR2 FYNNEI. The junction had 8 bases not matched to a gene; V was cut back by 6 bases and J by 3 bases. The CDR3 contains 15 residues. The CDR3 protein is CASRRGRWDNQPQHF. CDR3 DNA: TGTGCCAGCAGGAGGGGGCGGTGGGACAATCAGCCCCAGCATTTT.

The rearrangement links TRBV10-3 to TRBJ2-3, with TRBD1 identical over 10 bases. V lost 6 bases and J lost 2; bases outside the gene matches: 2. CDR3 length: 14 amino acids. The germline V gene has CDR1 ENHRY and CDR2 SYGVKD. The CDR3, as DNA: TGTGCCATCAGGGACAGGGGGAACACAGATACGCAGTATTTT. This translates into CAIRDRGNTDTQYF.

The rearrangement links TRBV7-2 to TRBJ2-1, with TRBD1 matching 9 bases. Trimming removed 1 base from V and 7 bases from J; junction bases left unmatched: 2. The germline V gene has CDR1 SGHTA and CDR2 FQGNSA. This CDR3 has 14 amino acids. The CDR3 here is CASSLGDRGNEQFF. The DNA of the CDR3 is TGTGCCAGCAGCTTAGGCGACAGGGGGAATGAGCAGTTCTTC.

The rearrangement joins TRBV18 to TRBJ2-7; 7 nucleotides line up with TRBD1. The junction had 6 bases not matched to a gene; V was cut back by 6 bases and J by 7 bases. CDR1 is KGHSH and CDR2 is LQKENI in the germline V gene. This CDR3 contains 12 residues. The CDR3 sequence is CASSRDSREQYF. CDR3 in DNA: TGTGCCAGCTCTCGGGACAGTCGGGAGCAGTACTTC.